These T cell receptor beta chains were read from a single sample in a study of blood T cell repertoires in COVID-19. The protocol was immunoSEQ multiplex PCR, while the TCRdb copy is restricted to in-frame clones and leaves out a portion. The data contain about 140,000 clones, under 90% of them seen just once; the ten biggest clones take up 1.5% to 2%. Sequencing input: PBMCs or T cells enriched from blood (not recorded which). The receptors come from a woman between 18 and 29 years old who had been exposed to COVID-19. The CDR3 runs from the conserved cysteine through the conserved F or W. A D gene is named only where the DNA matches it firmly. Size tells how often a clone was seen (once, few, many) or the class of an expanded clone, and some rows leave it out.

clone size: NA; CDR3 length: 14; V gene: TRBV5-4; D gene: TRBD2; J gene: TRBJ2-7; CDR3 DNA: TGTGCCAGCAGCTCCGGACTAGCTGGGTACGAGCAGTACTTC; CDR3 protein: CASSSGLAGYEQYF
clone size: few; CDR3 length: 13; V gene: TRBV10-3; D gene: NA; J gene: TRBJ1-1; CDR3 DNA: TGTGCCACTCGGGAAAGGCCGAACACTGAAGCTTTCTTT; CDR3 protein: CATRERPNTEAFF
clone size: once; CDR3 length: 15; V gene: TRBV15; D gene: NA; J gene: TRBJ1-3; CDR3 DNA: TGTGCCACCAGCGAAGACTGGAACGCTGGAAACACCATATATTTT; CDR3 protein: CATSEDWNAGNTIYF
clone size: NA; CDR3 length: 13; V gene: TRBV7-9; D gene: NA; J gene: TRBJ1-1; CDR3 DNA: TGTGCCAGCAGCTTGACAATAAACACTGAAGCTTTCTTT; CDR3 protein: CASSLTINTEAFF
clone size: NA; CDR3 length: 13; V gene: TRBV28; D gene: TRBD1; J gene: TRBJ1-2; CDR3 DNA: TGTGCCAGCAGCTTACAGGGGGCTAATGGCTACACCTTC; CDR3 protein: CASSLQGANGYTF
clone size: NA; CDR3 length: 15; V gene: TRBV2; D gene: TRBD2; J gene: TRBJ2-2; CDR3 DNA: TGTGCCAGCAGTGGACTAGCGGGAGACTACGGGGAGCTGTTTTTT; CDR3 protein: CASSGLAGDYGELFF
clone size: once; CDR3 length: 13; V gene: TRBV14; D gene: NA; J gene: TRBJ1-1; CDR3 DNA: TGTGCCAGCAGCCAAGACTTGAACACTGAAGCTTTCTTT; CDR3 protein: CASSQDLNTEAFF
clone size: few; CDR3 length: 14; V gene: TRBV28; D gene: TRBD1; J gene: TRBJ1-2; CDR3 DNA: TGTGCCAGCAGATCCTCCGACAGGGCCTATGGCTACACCTTC; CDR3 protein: CASRSSDRAYGYTF
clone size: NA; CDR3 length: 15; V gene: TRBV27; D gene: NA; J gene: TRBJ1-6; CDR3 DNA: TGTGCCAGCAGTTTGGGGCAGTTCCATAATTCACCCCTCCACTTT; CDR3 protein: CASSLGQFHNSPLHF
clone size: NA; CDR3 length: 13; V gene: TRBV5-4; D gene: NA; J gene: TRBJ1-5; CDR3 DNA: TGTGCCAGCAGCCTTAATAGCAATCAGCCCCAGCATTTT; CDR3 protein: CASSLNSNQPQHF
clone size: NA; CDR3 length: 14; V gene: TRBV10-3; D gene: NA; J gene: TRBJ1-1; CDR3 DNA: TGTGCCATCAGTGAGACGCAGGGATGGGTCGAGGCTTTCTTT; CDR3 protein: CAISETQGWVEAFF
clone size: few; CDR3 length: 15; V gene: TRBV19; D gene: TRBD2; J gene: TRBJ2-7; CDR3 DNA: TGTGCCAGTAGTAATAGCGGGAGTGCCTCCTACGAGCAGTACTTC; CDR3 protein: CASSNSGSASYEQYF
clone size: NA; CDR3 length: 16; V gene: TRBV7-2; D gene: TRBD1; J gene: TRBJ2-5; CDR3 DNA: TGTGCCAGCAGCTTAGCGGGACAGGGTTGGGGAGAGACCCAGTACTTC; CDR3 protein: CASSLAGQGWGETQYF
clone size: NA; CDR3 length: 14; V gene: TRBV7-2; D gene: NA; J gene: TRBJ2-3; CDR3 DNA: TGTGCCAGCAGCTTACTTGCGGCCGCAGATACGCAGTATTTT; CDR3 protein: CASSLLAAADTQYF
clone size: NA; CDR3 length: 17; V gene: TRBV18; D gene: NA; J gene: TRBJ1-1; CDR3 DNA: TGTGCCAGCTCACCAGGGCCTCAAACCTACATGAACACTGAAGCTTTCTTT; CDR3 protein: CASSPGPQTYMNTEAFF
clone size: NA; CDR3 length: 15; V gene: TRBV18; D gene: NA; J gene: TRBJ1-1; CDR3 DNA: TGTGCCAGCTCAGCCTTATCCGGGGGTGGTACTGAAGCTTTCTTT; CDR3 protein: CASSALSGGGTEAFF
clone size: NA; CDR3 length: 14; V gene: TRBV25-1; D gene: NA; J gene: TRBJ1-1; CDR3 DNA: TGTGCCAGCAGTGAATCACTAGGGTTCGATGAAGCTTTCTTT; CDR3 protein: CASSESLGFDEAFF
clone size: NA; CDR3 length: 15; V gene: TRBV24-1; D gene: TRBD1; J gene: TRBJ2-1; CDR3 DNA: TGTGCCACCAGTGATTGGGGACAGGGCGGCAATGAGCAGTTCTTC; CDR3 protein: CATSDWGQGGNEQFF
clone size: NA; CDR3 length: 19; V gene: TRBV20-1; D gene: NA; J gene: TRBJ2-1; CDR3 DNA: TGCAGTGCTAGTGGTCTAGCACAGAAGCCGTTGAGCTCCTACAATGAGCAGTTCTTC; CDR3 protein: CSASGLAQKPLSSYNEQFF
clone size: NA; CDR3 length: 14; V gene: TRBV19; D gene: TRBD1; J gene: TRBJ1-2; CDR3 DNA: TGTGCCAGTACCACCCGGGACAGGCTGTATGGCTACACCTTC; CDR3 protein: CASTTRDRLYGYTF
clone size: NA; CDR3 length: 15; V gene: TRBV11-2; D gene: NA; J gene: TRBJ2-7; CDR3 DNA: TGTGCCAGCAGCCCCGTGGCAGGGTCCTCCTACGAGCAGTACTTC; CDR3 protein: CASSPVAGSSYEQYF
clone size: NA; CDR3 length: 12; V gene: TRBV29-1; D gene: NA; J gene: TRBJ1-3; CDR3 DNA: TGCAGCGTTGTGGCACAGGGAAACACCATATATTTT; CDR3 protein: CSVVAQGNTIYF
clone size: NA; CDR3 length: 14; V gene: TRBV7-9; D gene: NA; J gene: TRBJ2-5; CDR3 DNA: TGTGCCAGCAGCTTTAGTGCCAACCAAGAGACCCAGTACTTC; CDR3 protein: CASSFSANQETQYF
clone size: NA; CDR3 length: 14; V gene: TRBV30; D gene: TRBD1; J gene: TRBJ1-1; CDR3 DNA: TGTGCCTGGAACTTAAAACAGGGGGGCACTGAAGCTTTCTTT; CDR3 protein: CAWNLKQGGTEAFF
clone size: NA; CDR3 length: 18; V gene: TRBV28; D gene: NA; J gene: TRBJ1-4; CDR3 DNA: TGTGCCAGCAGTTCCGGCTCGATCGGGGGGCGGACGAATGAAAAACTGTTTTTT; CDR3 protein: CASSSGSIGGRTNEKLFF
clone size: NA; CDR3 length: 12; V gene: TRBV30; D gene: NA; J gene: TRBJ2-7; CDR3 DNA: TGTGCCTGGAGCGGGAGTGCCGACGAGCAGTACTTC; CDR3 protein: CAWSGSADEQYF
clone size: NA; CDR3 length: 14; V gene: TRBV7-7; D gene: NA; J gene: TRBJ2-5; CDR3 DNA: TGTGCCAGCAGCTTAGCCAAGCGGCAAGAGACCCAGTACTTC; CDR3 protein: CASSLAKRQETQYF
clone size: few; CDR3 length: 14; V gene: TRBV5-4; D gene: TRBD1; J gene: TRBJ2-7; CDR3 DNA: TGTGCCAGCAGCTGGGGACAGGAAACCTACGAGCAGTACTTC; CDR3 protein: CASSWGQETYEQYF
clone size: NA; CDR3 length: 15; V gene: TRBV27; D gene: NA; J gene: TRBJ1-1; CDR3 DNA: TGTGCCAGCAGTTTAATGGGCCGTTCGAACACTGAAGCTTTCTTT; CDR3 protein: CASSLMGRSNTEAFF
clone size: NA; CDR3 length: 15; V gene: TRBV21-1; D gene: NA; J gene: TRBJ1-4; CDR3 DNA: TGTGCCAGTCCCGGGGGGGACACAGTAATTGAAAAACTGTTTTTT; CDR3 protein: CASPGGDTVIEKLFF
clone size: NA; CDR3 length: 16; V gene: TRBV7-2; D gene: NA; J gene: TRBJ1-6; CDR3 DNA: TGTGCCAGCAGCCCAAGACAGGTTTCCTATAATTCACCCCTCCACTTT; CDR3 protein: CASSPRQVSYNSPLHF
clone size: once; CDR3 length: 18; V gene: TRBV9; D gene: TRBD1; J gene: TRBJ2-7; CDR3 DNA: TGTGCCAGCAGCGCCACACTTTGCACCGGGACAGGGGGCTGCGAGCAGTACTTC; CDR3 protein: CASSATLCTGTGGCEQYF
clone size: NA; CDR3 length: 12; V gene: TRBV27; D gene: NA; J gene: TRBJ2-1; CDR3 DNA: TGTGCCAGCAGCGCTACAGGGTATGAGCAGTTCTTC; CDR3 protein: CASSATGYEQFF
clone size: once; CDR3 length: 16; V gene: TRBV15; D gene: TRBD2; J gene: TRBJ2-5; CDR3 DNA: TGTGCCACCAGCAGGGGGGGAACTAGCGGCCAAGAGACCCAGTACTTC; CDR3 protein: CATSRGGTSGQETQYF
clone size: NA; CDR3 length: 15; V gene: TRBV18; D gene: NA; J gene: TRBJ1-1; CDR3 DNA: TGTGCGGCGAGGGGCGCAGGGGTCATGAACACTGAAGCTTTCTTT; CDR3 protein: CAARGAGVMNTEAFF
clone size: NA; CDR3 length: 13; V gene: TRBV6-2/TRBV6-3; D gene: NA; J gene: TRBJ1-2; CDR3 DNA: TGTGCCAGCAGCCAAACCGGGGGTTATGGCTACACCTTC; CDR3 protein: CASSQTGGYGYTF
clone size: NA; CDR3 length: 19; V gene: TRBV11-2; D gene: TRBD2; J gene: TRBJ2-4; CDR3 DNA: TGTGCCAGCAGCTATCCCTCCGGACTAGCGGGAGGGCGAAAAAACATTCAGTACTTC; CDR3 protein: CASSYPSGLAGGRKNIQYF
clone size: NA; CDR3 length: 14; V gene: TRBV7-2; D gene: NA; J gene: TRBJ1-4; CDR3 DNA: TGTGCCAGCAGCCCGTACAAGACTAATGAAAAACTGTTTTTT; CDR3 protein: CASSPYKTNEKLFF
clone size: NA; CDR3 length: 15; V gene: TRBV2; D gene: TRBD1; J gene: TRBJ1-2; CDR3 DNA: TGTGCCAGCCTCCGGGACAGGGGTTATAACTATGGCTACACCTTC; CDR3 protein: CASLRDRGYNYGYTF
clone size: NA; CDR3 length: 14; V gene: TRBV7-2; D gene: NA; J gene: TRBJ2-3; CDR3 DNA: TGTGCCAGCAGCTTTAGCGGAAAGACAGATACGCAGTATTTT; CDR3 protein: CASSFSGKTDTQYF
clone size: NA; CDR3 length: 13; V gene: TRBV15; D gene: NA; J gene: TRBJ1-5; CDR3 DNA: TGTGCCACCAGCAGAGATCAGTTTCAGCCCCAGCATTTT; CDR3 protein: CATSRDQFQPQHF
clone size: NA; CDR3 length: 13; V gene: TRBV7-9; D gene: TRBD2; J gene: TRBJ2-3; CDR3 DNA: TGTGTCACCGTTAGCGGGAGTACAGATACGCAGTATTTT; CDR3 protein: CVTVSGSTDTQYF
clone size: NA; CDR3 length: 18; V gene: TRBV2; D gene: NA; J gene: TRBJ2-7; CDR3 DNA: TGTGCCAGCTCAGGGGTAGGTGTTCGAACTATTAGCGCCTACGAGCAGTACTTC; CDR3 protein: CASSGVGVRTISAYEQYF
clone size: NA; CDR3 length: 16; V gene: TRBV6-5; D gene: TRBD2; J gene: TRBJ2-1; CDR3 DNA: TGTGCCAGCAGTTACTCGAGCGGGAGGATTTACAATGAGCAGTTCTTC; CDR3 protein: CASSYSSGRIYNEQFF
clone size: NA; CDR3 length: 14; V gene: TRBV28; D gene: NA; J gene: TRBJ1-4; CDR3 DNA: TGTGCCAGCAGTTTAGTGGCGGCGGGTGAAAAACTGTTTTTT; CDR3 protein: CASSLVAAGEKLFF
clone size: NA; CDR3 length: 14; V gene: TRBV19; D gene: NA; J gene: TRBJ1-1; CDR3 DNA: TGTGCCAGTAGTGCGGGACGGCTGAACACTGAAGCTTTCTTT; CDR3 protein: CASSAGRLNTEAFF
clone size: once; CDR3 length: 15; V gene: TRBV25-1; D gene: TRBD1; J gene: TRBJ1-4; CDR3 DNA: TGTGCCAGCAGTGTCACGGGACAGCTTAATGAAAAACTGTTTTTT; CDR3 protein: CASSVTGQLNEKLFF
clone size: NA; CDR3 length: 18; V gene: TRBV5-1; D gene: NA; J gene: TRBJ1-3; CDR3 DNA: TGCGCCAGCAGCTTTGGGCCGGCAGACCTATTCTCTGGAAACACCATATATTTT; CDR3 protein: CASSFGPADLFSGNTIYF
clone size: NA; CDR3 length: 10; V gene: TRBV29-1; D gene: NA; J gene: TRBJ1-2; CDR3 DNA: TGCAGCGTGCTGTCGGATGGCTACACCTTC; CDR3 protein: CSVLSDGYTF
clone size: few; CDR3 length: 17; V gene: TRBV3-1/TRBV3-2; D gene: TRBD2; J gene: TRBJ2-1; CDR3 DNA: TGTGCCAGCAGCCAAGGAACGCTAGCGGGAGGGAGAGAAGGGCAGTTCTTC; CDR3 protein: CASSQGTLAGGREGQFF
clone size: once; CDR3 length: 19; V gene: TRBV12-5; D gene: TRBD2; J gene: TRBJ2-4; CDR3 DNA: TGTGCTAGTGGTCAATCGGGACTAGCGGAACCTCTAGCCAAAAACATTCAGTACTTC; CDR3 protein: CASGQSGLAEPLAKNIQYF
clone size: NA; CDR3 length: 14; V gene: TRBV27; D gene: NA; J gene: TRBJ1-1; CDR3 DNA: TGTGCCAGCAGTCCAACACCCGGGGGGACTGAAGCTTTCTTT; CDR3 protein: CASSPTPGGTEAFF
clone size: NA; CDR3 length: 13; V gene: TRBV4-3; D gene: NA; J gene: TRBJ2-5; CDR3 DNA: TGCGCCAGCAGCCAAGTACTAATCGAGACCCAGTACTTC; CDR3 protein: CASSQVLIETQYF
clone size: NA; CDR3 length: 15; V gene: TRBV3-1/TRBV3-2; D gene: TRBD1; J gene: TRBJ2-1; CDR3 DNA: TGTGCCAGCAGCCGCCGGGACAGGGGATCCGATGAGCAGTTCTTC; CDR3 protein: CASSRRDRGSDEQFF
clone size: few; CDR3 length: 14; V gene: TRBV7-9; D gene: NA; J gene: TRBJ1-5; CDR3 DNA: TGTGCCAGCAGCGGAGGGGACAGCAATCAGCCCCAGCATTTT; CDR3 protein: CASSGGDSNQPQHF
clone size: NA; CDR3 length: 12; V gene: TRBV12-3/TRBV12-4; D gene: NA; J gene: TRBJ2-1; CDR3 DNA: TGTGCCAGCAGTTTTCTCGGGAATGAGCAGTTCTTC; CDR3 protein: CASSFLGNEQFF
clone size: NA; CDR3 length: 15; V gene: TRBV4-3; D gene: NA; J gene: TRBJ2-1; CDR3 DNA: TGCGCCAGCAGCCAAGACAGGGGTCTTTACAATGAGCAGTTCTTC; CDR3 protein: CASSQDRGLYNEQFF
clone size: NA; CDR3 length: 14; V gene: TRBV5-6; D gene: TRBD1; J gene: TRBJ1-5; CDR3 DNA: TGTGCCAGCAGCTTGGGGACAGGGCGTCAGCCCCAGCATTTT; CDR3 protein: CASSLGTGRQPQHF